This record looks at one T cell receptor (beta chain) sequence and its context. These data come from a study of blood T cell repertoires in COVID-19. The germline V gene encodes CDR1 MNHEY and CDR2 SVGEGT. The V end was cut by 5 bases, the J end by 0 bases, with 8 bases between. The CDR3 is 13 amino acids. The table came from immunoSEQ multiplex PCR; TCRdb's copy has only in-frame clones and leaves some out. The table includes around 110,000 clones, less than 95% detected once. V and J are TRBV6-2 or TRBV6-3 and TRBJ2-7, with D unresolved. The sample comprised peripheral blood. This clonotype originated in a human donor with active COVID-19. The donor label of this sample is uncertain. The CDR3 region is CASSHASSYEQYF. In DNA, the CDR3 is TGTGCCAGCAGTCATGCGAGCTCCTACGAGCAGTACTTC.